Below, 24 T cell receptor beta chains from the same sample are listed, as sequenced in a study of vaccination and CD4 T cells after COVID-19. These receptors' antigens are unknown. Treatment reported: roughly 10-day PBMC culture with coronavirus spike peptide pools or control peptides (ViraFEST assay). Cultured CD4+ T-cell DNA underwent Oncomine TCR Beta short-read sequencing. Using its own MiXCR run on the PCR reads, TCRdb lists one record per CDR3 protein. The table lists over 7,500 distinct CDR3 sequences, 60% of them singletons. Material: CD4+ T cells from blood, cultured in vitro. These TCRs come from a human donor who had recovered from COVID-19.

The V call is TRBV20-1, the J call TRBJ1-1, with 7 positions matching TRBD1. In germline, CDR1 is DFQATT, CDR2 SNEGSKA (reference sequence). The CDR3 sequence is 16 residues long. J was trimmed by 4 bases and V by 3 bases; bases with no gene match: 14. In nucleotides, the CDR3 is TGCAGTGCTAGCCCAGGGGGGGGGGCCTGGGGCACTGAAGCTTTCTTT. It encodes CSASPGGGAWGTEAFF.

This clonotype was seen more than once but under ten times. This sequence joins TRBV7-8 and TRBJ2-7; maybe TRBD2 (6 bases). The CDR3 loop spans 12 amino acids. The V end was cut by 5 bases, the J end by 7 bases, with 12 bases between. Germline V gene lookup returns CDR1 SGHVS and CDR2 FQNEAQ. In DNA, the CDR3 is TGTGCCAGCAGCCCGAGTCGGGGGGAGCAGTACTTC. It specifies CASSPSRGEQYF. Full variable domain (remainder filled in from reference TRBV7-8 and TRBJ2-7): GAGVSQSPRYKVAKRGQDVALRCDPISGHVSLFWYQQALGQGPEFLTYFQNEAQLDKSGLPSDRFFAERPEGSVSTLKIQRTQQEDSAVYLCASSPSRGEQYFGPGTRLTVT.

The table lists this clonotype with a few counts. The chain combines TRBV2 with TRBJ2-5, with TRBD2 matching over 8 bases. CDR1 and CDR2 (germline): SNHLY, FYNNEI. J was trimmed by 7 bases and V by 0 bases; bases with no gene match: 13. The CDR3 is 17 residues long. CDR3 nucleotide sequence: TGTGCCAGCAGTGAAGCGGGGACTAGTGGGGTCCGAAGGACCCAGTACTTC. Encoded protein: CASSEAGTSGVRRTQYF.

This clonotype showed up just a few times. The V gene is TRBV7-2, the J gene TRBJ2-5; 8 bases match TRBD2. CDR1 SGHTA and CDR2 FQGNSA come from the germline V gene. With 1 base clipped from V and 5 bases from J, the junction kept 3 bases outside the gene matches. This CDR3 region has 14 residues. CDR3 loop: CASSLVGTSETQYF. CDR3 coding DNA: TGTGCCAGCAGCTTAGTTGGGACTAGTGAGACCCAGTACTTC. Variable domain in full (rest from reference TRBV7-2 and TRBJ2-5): GAGVSQSPSNKVTEKGKDVELRCDPISGHTALYWYRQSLGQGLEFLIYFQGNSAPDKSGLPSDRFSAERTGGSVSTLTIQRTQQEDSAVYLCASSLVGTSETQYFGPGTRLLVL.

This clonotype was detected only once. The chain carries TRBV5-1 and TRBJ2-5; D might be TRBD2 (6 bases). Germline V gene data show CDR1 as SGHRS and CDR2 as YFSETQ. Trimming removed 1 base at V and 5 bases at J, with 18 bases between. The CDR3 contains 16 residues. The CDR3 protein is CASSLMVAVGVETQYF. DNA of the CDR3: TGCGCCAGCAGCTTGATGGTAGCGGTGGGTGTCGAGACCCAGTACTTC.

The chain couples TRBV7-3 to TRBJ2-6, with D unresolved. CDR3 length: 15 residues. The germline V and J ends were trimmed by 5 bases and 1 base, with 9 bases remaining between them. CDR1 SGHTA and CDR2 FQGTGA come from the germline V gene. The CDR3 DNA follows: TGTGCCAGCAGCCGAGCTGCATCTGGGGCCAACGTCCTGACTTTC. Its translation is CASSRAASGANVLTF. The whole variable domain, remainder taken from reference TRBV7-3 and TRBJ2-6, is GAGVSQTPSNKVTEKGKYVELRCDPISGHTALYWYRQSLGQGPEFLIYFQGTGAADDSGLPNDRFFAVRPEGSVSTLKIQRTERGDSAVYLCASSRAASGANVLTFGAGSRLTVL.

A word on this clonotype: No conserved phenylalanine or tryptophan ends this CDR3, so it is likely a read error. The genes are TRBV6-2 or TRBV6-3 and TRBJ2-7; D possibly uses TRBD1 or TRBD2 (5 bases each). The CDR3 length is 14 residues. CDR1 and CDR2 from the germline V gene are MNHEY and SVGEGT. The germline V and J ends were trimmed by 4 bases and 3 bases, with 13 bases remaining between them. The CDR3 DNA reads TGTGCCAGCAGTTCTATCATGGGGGTCTACGAGCAGTACTCC. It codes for CASSSIMGVYEQYS.

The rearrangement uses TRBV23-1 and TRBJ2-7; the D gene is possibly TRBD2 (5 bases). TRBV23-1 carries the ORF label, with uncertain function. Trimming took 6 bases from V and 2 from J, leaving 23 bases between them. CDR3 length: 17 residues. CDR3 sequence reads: CASSRADPQSWAYEQYF. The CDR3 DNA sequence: TGCGCCAGCAGCCGAGCGGACCCCCAGTCTTGGGCCTACGAGCAGTACTTC.

CDR3 DNA sequence: TGTGCCAGCAGCAAAACTCTCCGCCTAGCCAAAAACATTCAGTACTTC. Protein sequence: CASSKTLRLAKNIQYF. The V and J genes are TRBV21-1 and TRBJ2-4. TRBV21-1 is termed a pseudogene. This CDR3 has 16 residues.

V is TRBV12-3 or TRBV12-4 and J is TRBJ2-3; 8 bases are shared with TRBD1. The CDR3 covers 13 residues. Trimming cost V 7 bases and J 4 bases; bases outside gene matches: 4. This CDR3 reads CASTSTGADTQYF. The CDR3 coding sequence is TGTGCCAGCACCTCGACAGGGGCAGATACGCAGTATTTT.

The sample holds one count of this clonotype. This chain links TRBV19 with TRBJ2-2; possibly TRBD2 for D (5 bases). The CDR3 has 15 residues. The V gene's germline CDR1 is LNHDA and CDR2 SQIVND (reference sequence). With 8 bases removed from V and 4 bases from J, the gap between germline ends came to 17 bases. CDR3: CASRSDGLTTGELFF. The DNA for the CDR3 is TGTGCCAGTCGTTCGGACGGACTGACCACCGGGGAGCTGTTTTTT.

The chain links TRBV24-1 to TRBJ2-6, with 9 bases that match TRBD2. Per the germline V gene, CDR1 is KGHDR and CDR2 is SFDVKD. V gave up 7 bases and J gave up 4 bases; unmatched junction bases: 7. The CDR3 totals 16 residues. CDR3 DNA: TGTGCCACCAGCGGTAGCGGGAGCTCGGGGGCCAACGTCCTGACTTTC. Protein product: CATSGSGSSGANVLTF.

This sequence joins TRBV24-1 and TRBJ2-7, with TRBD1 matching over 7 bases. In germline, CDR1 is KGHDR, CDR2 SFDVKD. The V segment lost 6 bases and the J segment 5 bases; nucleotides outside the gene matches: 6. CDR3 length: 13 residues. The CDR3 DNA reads TGTGCCACCAGTCGAGGGGGCCAGGACGAGCAGTACTTC. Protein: CATSRGGQDEQYF.

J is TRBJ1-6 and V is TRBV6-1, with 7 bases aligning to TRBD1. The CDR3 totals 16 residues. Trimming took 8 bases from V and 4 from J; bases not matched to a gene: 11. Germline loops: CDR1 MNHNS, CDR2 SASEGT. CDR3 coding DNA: TGTGCCAGCGGGACAGCCCTGGAAAATTATAATTCACCCCTCCACTTT. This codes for CASGTALENYNSPLHF.

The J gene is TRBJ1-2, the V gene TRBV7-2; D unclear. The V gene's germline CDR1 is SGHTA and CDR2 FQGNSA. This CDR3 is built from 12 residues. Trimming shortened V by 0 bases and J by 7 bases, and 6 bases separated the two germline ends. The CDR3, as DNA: TGTGCCAGCAGCTTAGCTCTATCTGGCTACACCTTC. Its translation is CASSLALSGYTF.

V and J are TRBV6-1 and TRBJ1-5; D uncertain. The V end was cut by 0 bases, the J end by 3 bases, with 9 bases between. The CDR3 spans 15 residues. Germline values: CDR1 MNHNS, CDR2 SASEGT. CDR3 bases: TGTGCCAGCAGTGAAGCGTACGGATACAATCAGCCCCAGCATTTT. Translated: CASSEAYGYNQPQHF.

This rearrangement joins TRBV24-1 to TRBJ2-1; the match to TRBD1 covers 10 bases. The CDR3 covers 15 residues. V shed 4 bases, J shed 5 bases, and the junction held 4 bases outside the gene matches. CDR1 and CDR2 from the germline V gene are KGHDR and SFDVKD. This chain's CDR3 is CATSDPGTGDNEQFF. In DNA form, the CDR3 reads TGTGCCACCAGTGACCCCGGGACAGGGGACAATGAGCAGTTCTTC.

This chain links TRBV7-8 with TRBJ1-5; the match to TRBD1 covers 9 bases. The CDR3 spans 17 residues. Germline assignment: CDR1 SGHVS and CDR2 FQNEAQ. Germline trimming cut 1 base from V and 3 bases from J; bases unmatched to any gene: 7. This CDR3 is CASSLEMTGGDNQPQHF. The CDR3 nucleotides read TGTGCCAGCAGCTTAGAGATGACAGGGGGGGACAATCAGCCCCAGCATTTT.

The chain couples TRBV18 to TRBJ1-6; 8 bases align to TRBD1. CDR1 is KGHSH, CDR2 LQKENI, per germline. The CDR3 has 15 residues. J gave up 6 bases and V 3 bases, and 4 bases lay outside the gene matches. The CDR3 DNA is TGTGCCAGCTCACCTGATACAGGGGGTAATTCACCCCTCCACTTT. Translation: CASSPDTGGNSPLHF.

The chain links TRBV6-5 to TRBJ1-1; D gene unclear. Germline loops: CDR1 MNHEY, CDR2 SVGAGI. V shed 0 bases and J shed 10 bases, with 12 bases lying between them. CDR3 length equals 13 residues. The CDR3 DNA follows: TGTGCCAGCAGTTACTCCCTCGGCTCTCCAGCTTTCTTT. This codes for CASSYSLGSPAFF.

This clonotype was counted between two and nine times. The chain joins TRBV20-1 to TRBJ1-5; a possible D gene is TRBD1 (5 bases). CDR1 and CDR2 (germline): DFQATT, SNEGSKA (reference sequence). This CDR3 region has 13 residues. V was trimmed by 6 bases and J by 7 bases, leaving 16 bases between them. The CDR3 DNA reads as TGCAGTGCCCAAAAGGAGGGGAGCCAGCCCCAGCATTTT. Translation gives CSAQKEGSQPQHF.

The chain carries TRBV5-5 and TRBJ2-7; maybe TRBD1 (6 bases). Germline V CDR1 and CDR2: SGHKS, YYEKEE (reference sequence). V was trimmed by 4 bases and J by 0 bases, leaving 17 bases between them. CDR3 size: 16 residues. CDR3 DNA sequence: TGTGCCAGCAGCAATACAGACAGGTTTAGCTCCTACGAGCAGTACTTC. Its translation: CASSNTDRFSSYEQYF.

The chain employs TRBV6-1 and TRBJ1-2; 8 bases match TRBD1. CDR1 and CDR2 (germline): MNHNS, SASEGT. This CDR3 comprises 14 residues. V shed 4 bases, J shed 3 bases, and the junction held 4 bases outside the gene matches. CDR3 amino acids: CASSVLQGDYGYTF. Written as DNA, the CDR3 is TGTGCCAGCAGTGTCCTACAGGGGGACTATGGCTACACCTTC.

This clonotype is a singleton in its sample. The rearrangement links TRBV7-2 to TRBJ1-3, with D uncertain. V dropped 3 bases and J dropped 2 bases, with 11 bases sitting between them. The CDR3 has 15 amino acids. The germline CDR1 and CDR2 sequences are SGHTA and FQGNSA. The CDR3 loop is CASSLGSKAGNTIYF. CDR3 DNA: TGTGCCAGCAGCTTGGGCTCGAAGGCTGGAAACACCATATATTTT.